This entry concerns a single T cell receptor beta chain. Its antigen is not identified. The data belong to a study of spatial heterogeneity in lung cancer. For the study at large: Detected sequences consistently included more beta-chain ones than alpha-chain ones. Whole-study results and caveats: Mutation tallies in tumors tracked expanded intratumoral alpha and beta TCR counts. The study estimated around 7.1% alpha and approximately 14% beta chain coverage of tumor T cells.

Time point indicated: sample taken at primary tumor resection. Frozen PBMC, nontumor lung or tumor provided whole RNA, which was sequenced unsorted. CDR1 ENHRY and CDR2 SYGVKD come from the germline V gene. V shed 2 bases and J shed 5 bases, with 12 bases lying between them. The CDR3 extends over 14 amino acids. TCR cDNA molecules were tagged individually, and each one carried a unique molecular identifier. TCRdb itself ran the 5' RACE reads through MiXCR, one entry per CDR3 protein. The sample holds over 2,500 distinct CDR3 sequences, approximately 49% seen once. This TCR came from a male donor with early-stage non-small cell lung cancer. The chain has TRBV10-3 and TRBJ1-2, with TRBD1 as a possible D gene (5 bases). The input for sequencing was lung tumor tissue, taken at surgery. The DNA of the CDR3 is TGTGCCATCAGTGAGGACGCAGGGCGGTATGGCTACACCTTC. This codes for CAISEDAGRYGYTF.